This T cell receptor beta chain was captured by sequencing in a study of shared T cell receptors in the human thymus. Produced via immunoSEQ multiplex PCR; TCRdb's table is partial and in-frame only. The repertoire holds hundreds of thousands of clones, with 87% as singletons. Per germline, CDR1 MGHDK and CDR2 SYGVNS. Trimming cost V 1 base and J 4 bases, with 14 bases left between them. This CDR3 spans 15 amino acids. This sample also appeared in a second study, on human thymus T cells. In that study: The people who donated were healthy Finnish babies having corrective surgery for congenital heart defects. Thymic resections from corrective heart surgery supplied the tissue. Thymic and blood repertoires appeared to display a bias in their usage of V and J genes. Related studies found that unrelated individuals share highly overlapping thymic repertoires.

The TCR sequence derives from a boy in the first two years of life with a congenital heart defect. This chain connects TRBV25-1 to TRBJ2-7, with D hard to call. The material sequenced was thymocytes. CDR3 in DNA: TGTGCCAGCAGTGAATTTCCTAGTCCGCGTTACGAGCAGTACTTC. This gives the protein CASSEFPSPRYEQYF.